Each of the 9 T cell receptor beta chains below was sequenced from the same sample in a study of PD-L1 blockade in urothelial cancer. The data were produced by immunoSEQ multiplex PCR, yet TCRdb's version contains in-frame clones alone and is incomplete. The sample consists of about 45,000 clones, around 88% of them appearing once. This sample comprised PBMCs, obtained around atezolizumab (anti-PD-L1) treatment. The receptors come from a man aged 80 or over with urothelial cancer.

The chain carries TRBV11-2 and TRBJ2-7; TRBD2 agrees at 10 bases. Germline V gene lookup returns CDR1 SGHAT and CDR2 FQNNGV. With 0 bases clipped from V and 6 bases from J, the junction kept 11 bases outside the gene matches. This CDR3 is built from 17 residues. The CDR3: CASSLDPPSGRRSEQYF. The CDR3 region has the DNA TGTGCCAGCAGCTTAGATCCGCCTAGCGGGAGAAGGTCCGAGCAGTACTTC.

The rearrangement joins TRBV2 to TRBJ1-4; D not certain. The germline V gene encodes CDR1 SNHLY and CDR2 FYNNEI. The CDR3 is made up of 14 amino acids. V was trimmed by 9 bases and J by 3 bases, leaving 14 bases between them. In DNA form, the CDR3 reads TGTGCCAGTACAGACCGGGATGCTAATGAAAAACTGTTTTTT. Translation: CASTDRDANEKLFF.

The J gene is TRBJ2-2, the V gene TRBV5-1, with D possibly matching TRBD1 (8 bases). The CDR3 is 16 amino acids. The V gene's germline CDR1 is SGHRS and CDR2 YFSETQ. Trimming left V 5 bases short and J 1 base short, with 15 bases between. CDR3 sequence: CASREGGTGNTGELFF. Here the CDR3 DNA reads TGCGCCAGCAGAGAGGGAGGGACAGGGAACACCGGGGAGCTGTTTTTT.

The chain has TRBV7-2 and TRBJ2-6; D is possibly TRBD2 (6 bases). The CDR3 has 14 residues. V shed 6 bases and J shed 4 bases, with 10 bases lying between them. Looked up from germline, CDR1 is SGHTA and CDR2 is FQGNSA. CDR3 amino acids: CASSPSGGANVLTF. In DNA, the CDR3 is TGTGCCAGCAGTCCAAGCGGGGGGGCCAACGTCCTGACTTTC.

Notes on this clone: The sample has other DNA sequences that encode this CDR3 too. This CDR3 is CASSPLGHASGDTQYF. The DNA of the CDR3 is TGTGCCAGCTCACCGCTGGGTCACGCATCAGGAGATACGCAGTATTTT. The chain combines TRBV18 with TRBJ2-3; D uncertain. Trimming cost V 3 bases and J 5 bases, with 18 bases left between them. The CDR3 totals 16 residues. Germline V lookup: CDR1 KGHSH, CDR2 LQKENI.

V usage is TRBV4-1 and J usage is TRBJ2-5; no definite D call. V lost 1 base to trimming and J lost 2 bases, with 5 bases between them. Germline lookup yields CDR1 MGHRA and CDR2 YSYEKL. This CDR3 is built from 13 residues. The CDR3 DNA reads as TGCGCCAGCAGCCAAGCCCGGCAAGAGACCCAGTACTTC. Protein sequence: CASSQARQETQYF.

The chain combines TRBV7-2 with TRBJ1-5; D unresolved. The V end was cut by 5 bases, the J end by 7 bases, with 15 bases between. This CDR3 comprises 14 residues. Germline V CDR1 and CDR2: SGHTA, FQGNSA. CDR3 amino acids: CASSRGKAVQPQHF. DNA of the CDR3: TGTGCCAGCAGCCGAGGGAAGGCGGTCCAGCCCCAGCATTTT.

The chain links TRBV20-1 to TRBJ2-3, with D tentatively TRBD2 (5 bases). Germline assignment: CDR1 DFQATT and CDR2 SNEGSKA (reference sequence). V lost 3 bases and J lost 10, with 11 bases in between. The CDR3 length is 11 residues. The CDR3, as DNA: TGCAGTGCTAGTTGGGGAGAGGCGCAGTATTTT. Residues: CSASWGEAQYF.

This rearrangement joins TRBV6-5 to TRBJ2-3; TRBD2 matches at 7 bases. Trimming at V came to 2 bases and at J to 1 base, leaving 3 bases not matched to a gene. The length of the CDR3 is 15 residues. CDR1 is MNHEY and CDR2 is SVGAGI in the germline V gene. DNA of the CDR3: TGTGCCAGCAGTTACGGGGGGAGGGGCACAGATACGCAGTATTTT. Encoded protein: CASSYGGRGTDTQYF.